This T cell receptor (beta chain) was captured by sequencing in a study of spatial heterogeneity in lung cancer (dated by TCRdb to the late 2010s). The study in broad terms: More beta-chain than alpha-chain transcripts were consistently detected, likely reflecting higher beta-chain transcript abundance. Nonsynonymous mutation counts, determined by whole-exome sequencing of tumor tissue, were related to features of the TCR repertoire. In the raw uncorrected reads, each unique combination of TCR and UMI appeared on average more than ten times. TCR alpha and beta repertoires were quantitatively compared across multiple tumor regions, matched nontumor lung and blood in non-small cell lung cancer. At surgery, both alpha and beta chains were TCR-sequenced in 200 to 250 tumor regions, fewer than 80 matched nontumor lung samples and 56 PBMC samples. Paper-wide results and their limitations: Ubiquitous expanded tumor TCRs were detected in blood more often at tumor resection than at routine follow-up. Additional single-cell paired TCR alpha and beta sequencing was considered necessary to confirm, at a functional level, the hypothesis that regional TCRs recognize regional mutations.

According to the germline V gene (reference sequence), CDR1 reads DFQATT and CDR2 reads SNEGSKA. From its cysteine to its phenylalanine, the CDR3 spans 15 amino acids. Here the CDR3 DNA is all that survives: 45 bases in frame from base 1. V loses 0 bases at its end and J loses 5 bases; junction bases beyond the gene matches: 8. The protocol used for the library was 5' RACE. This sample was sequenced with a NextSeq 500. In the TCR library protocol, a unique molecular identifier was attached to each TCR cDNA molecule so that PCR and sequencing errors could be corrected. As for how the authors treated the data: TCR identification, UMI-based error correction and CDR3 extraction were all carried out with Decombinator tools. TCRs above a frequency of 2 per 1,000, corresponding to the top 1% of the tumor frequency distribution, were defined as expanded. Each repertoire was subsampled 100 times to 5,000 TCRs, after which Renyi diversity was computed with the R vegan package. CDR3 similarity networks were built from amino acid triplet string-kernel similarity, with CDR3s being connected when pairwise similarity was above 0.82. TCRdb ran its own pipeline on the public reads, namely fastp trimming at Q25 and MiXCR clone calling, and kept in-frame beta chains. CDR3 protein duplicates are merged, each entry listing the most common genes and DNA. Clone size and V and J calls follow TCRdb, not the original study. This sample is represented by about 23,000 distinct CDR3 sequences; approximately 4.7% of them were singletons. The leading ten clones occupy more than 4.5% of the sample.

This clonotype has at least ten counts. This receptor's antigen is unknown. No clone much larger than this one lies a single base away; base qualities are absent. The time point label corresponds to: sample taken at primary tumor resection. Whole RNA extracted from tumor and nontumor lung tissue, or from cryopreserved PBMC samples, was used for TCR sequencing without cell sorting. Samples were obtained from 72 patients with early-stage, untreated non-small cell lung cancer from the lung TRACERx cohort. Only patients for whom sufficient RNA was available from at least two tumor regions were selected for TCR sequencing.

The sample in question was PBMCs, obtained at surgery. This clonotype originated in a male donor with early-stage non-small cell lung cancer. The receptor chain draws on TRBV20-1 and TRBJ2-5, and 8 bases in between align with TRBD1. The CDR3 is CSARDPRTGSETQYF. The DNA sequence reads TGCAGTGCTAGAGACCCAAGGACAGGGTCGGAGACCCAGTACTTC.